This T cell receptor (beta chain) was profiled in a study of T-cell memory formation after mild COVID-19. TCRdb called the 5' RACE reads again in MiXCR, with one record for every CDR3 protein. The sample yields approximately 28,000 distinct CDR3 sequences, roughly 12% seen once. Trimming shortened V by 7 bases and J by 3 bases, and 17 bases separated the two germline ends. Germline V lookup: CDR1 SGHKS, CDR2 YYEKEE (reference sequence). The length of the CDR3 is 15 residues. This clonotype was seen ten or more times. Specimen: PBMCs or a T cell subset sorted from them (not recorded which). This receptor was taken from an adult woman who had mild COVID-19 (a few samples of this study predate the infection). Cell type and time point are not known. V and J are TRBV5-5 and TRBJ2-1, with no clear D. CDR3 amino acids: CASGLGGEGYNEQFF. Written as DNA, the CDR3 is TGTGCCAGCGGTTTGGGTGGAGAAGGCTACAATGAGCAGTTCTTC.